These 3 T cell receptor beta chains share one sample of origin, sequenced in a study of shared clonotypes between healthy human individuals. Using immunoSEQ multiplex PCR, the repertoire was profiled, and TCRdb retains in-frame clones only, with some absent. The sample contains about 1.1 million clones, around 78% of which appear only once. Sequenced: memory CD4+ T cells from PBMCs. Subset meaning: CD45RA-negative fraction. These receptors came from a man aged 18-30 years in good health. Some clones in this sample may be carry-over from other donors' samples.

The V call is TRBV7-2, the J call TRBJ1-1; D gene uncertain. The V end was cut by 2 bases, the J end by 1 base, with 11 bases between. Germline loops: CDR1 SGHTA, CDR2 FQGNSA. The CDR3 length is 15 residues. The CDR3 nucleotides are TGTGCCAGCAGCTTACTTTCCGCTGGGAACACTGAAGCTTTCTTT. This sequence encodes CASSLLSAGNTEAFF.

The chain recombines TRBV6-6 with TRBJ2-1; 8 nucleotides match TRBD2. The germline CDR1 and CDR2 sequences are MNHNY and SVGAGI (reference sequence). Losses at the gene ends were 4 bases for V and 11 bases for J; bases not matched to a gene: 7. The CDR3 runs 13 residues. The DNA for the CDR3 is TGTGCCAGCAGTTGGGGACTAGGCCGTCAGCAGTTCTTC. Residues: CASSWGLGRQQFF.

CDR3 nucleotide sequence: TGTGCCAGCAGTTTCCCCCTGAACACTGAAGCTTTCTTT. Translated: CASSFPLNTEAFF. The J gene is TRBJ1-1, the V gene TRBV28, with D unclear. Trimming left V 3 bases short and J 0 bases short, with 5 bases between. CDR1 MDHEN and CDR2 SYDVKM come from the germline V gene. The CDR3 loop spans 13 amino acids.